The rows below give T cell receptor beta chains drawn from one sample of a study of technical replicates of blood from a handful of donors. Data came from immunoSEQ multiplex PCR; TCRdb stores just in-frame clones and leaves some out. Of about 15,000 clones listed, 80% to 90% are singletons. Sequencing was done on a sample of PBMCs. The source of these receptors is a human donor in good health. CDR3s include the opening cysteine and the closing phenylalanine or tryptophan. The D gene is left open where the match is weak. Clone size is not always given. Where it is, it says once, few, many or a class for expanded clones.

D gene: TRBD1; clone size: -; V gene: TRBV28; J gene: TRBJ2-7; CDR3 DNA: TGTGCCAGCACCCCCGGGGGGACAGGGACCTACGAGCAGTACTTC; CDR3 protein: CASTPGGTGTYEQYF
D gene: -; clone size: -; V gene: TRBV7-3; J gene: TRBJ1-1; CDR3 DNA: TGTGCCAGCAGCTTTACGGTCGGGGACACTGAAGCTTTCTTT; CDR3 protein: CASSFTVGDTEAFF
D gene: -; clone size: -; V gene: TRBV5-1; J gene: TRBJ1-4; CDR3 DNA: TGCGCCAGCAGTCCAGGGGCAGCTAATGAAAAACTGTTTTTT; CDR3 protein: CASSPGAANEKLFF
D gene: -; clone size: -; V gene: TRBV15; J gene: TRBJ2-5; CDR3 DNA: TGTGCCACCAGCAGAGAGGGGGCCTCGGTGGAGACCCAGTACTTC; CDR3 protein: CATSREGASVETQYF
D gene: -; clone size: -; V gene: TRBV6-5; J gene: TRBJ1-1; CDR3 DNA: TGTGCCAGCAGTTTAGGGGTAGGCATGAACACTGAAGCTTTCTTT; CDR3 protein: CASSLGVGMNTEAFF
D gene: TRBD2; clone size: -; V gene: TRBV2; J gene: TRBJ2-7; CDR3 DNA: TGTGCCAGCAGTGGTCTAGCGGGGTACGAGCAGTACTTC; CDR3 protein: CASSGLAGYEQYF
D gene: TRBD1; clone size: -; V gene: TRBV4-2; J gene: TRBJ2-7; CDR3 DNA: TGTGCCAGCAGCCATGAGGGACAGGGGGCCACCCGTCCCTACGAGCAGTACTTC; CDR3 protein: CASSHEGQGATRPYEQYF
D gene: -; clone size: once; V gene: TRBV2; J gene: TRBJ1-5; CDR3 DNA: TGTGCCAGCAGTCAGACAGGTAGCAATCAGCCCCAGCATTTT; CDR3 protein: CASSQTGSNQPQHF
D gene: TRBD2; clone size: -; V gene: TRBV2; J gene: TRBJ2-7; CDR3 DNA: TGTGCCAGCAGTGAGCTAGCGGGAAGTTACGAGCAGTACTTC; CDR3 protein: CASSELAGSYEQYF
D gene: TRBD2; clone size: -; V gene: TRBV5-1; J gene: TRBJ2-7; CDR3 DNA: TGCGCCAGCAGCTTGACGGGACTAGCGGTCTACGAGCAGTACTTC; CDR3 protein: CASSLTGLAVYEQYF